The clone carrying this TCR beta chain was found a few times. This sample was taken from a study of T cells in Graves' hyperthyroidism and ophthalmopathy. For Graves' hyperthyroidism to be stable, ophthalmopathy could not progress within 18 months. Patients aged 18 to 65 with hyperthyroidism were newly diagnosed, with duration under 2 months. Uncontrolled infection, other autoimmune disease, pregnancy or lactation disqualified patients from enrolment. RNA transcripts provided the source from which TCR beta CDR3 regions were amplified. The TCR CDR3 was amplified in a first-round RT-PCR using the HTBI primer set. MiXCR, run by TCRdb on the multiplex PCR reads, gives a single entry per CDR3 protein. The table includes around 99,000 distinct CDR3 sequences, 16% detected once. Sequencing input: blood. The sequence was collected from a woman aged 45-60 years with Graves' hyperthyroidism.

The CDR3: CASSYSRPGTNEKLFF. The DNA for the CDR3 is TGTGCCAGCAGTTACTCCAGGCCGGGGACTAATGAAAAACTGTTTTTT. V usage is TRBV6-6 and J usage is TRBJ1-4, with D uncertain. CDR3 size: 16 residues. V was trimmed by 0 bases and J by 2 bases, leaving 10 bases between them. Germline lookup yields CDR1 MNHNY and CDR2 SVGAGI (reference sequence).